Presented here are 15 T cell receptor beta chains from one specimen sequenced in a study of cytomegalovirus exposure and HLA in healthy donors. The PCR contained 60 Vbeta and 13 Jbeta primers. Method: immunoSEQ multiplex PCR; TCRdb's copy keeps in-frame clones and lacks some. The sample contains about 300,000 clones, about nine tenths of which appear only once. The specimen sequenced was PBMCs. The receptors derive from a man in his forties in good health and CMV-seropositive.

The gene calls are TRBV18 and TRBJ1-1; 8 positions match TRBD1. The V segment lost 5 bases and the J segment 1 base; nucleotides outside the gene matches: 6. The CDR3 length is 15 residues. Germline V gene sequence: CDR1 KGHSH, CDR2 LQKENI. The CDR3 DNA reads TGTGCCAGCTCAGCCCCCGACAGGGGGAACACTGAAGCTTTCTTT. The encoded protein is CASSAPDRGNTEAFF.

This chain links TRBV28 with TRBJ1-5; TRBD1 agrees at 7 bases. Germline V gene sequence: CDR1 MDHEN, CDR2 SYDVKM. The CDR3 is made up of 15 amino acids. V gave up 2 bases and J gave up 4 bases; unmatched junction bases: 5. DNA of the CDR3: TGTGCCAGCAGTTTAACAGGGGTAAGGAATCAGCCCCAGCATTTT. As protein: CASSLTGVRNQPQHF. The full variable domain, its missing parts supplied by reference TRBV28 and TRBJ1-5, is DVKVTQSSRYLVKRTGEKVFLECVQDMDHENMFWYRQDPGLGLRLIYFSYDVKMKEKGDIPEGYSVSREKKERFSLILESASTNQTSMYLCASSLTGVRNQPQHFGDGTRLSIL.

The chain carries TRBV15 and TRBJ2-2; TRBD2 matches 13 bases. This CDR3 has 15 residues. CDR1 LNHNV and CDR2 YYDKDF come from the germline V gene (reference sequence). J gave up 5 bases and V 4 bases, and 1 base lay outside the gene matches. This chain's CDR3 is CATSTGLAGTGELFF. The CDR3 DNA follows: TGTGCCACCAGCACGGGACTAGCGGGAACCGGGGAGCTGTTTTTT.

About this clone: Sequence at one end of the junction differs from germline and may be a read error. J is TRBJ2-5 and V is TRBV5-1; D gene uncertain. This CDR3 is built from 13 residues. CDR1 is SGHRS and CDR2 is YFSETQ in the germline V gene. This CDR3 is CASSLTRQEAQYF. The CDR3 bases are TGCGCCAGCAGCTTGACACGCCAAGAGGCCCAGTACTTC. The whole variable domain, remainder taken from reference TRBV5-1 and TRBJ2-5, is KAGVTQTPRYLIKTRGQQVTLSCSPISGHRSVSWYQQTPGQGLQFLFEYFSETQRNKGNFPGRFSGRQFSNSRSEMNVSTLELGDSALYLCASSLTRQEAQYFGPGTRLLVL.

There are a few counts of this clone. This rearrangement joins TRBV6-6 to TRBJ2-7; D is unclear. The germline V and J ends were trimmed by 5 bases and 12 bases, with 14 bases remaining between them. The CDR3 is 11 amino acids. CDR1 is MNHNY and CDR2 is SVGAGI in the germline V gene (reference sequence). The CDR3 spells CASSGSQVRYF. In DNA, the CDR3 is TGTGCCAGCAGTGGGTCCCAGGTTCGGTACTTC.

This sequence joins TRBV29-1 and TRBJ2-7; 10 bases align to TRBD2. Germline CDR1 is SQVTM and CDR2 is ANQGSEA. With 4 bases clipped from V and 2 bases from J, the junction kept 5 bases outside the gene matches. The CDR3 totals 14 residues. The CDR3 sequence: CSVVRSGRAYEQYF. The CDR3 bases are TGCAGCGTTGTCAGAAGCGGGAGGGCCTACGAGCAGTACTTC.

The V and J genes are TRBV29-1 and TRBJ2-5; no clear D gene. Deletions cut 4 bases from V and 1 base from J, with 7 bases between. The CDR3 covers 12 residues. Germline values: CDR1 SQVTM, CDR2 ANQGSEA. The CDR3 spells CSVGVSQETQYF. CDR3 DNA sequence: TGCAGCGTTGGAGTAAGCCAAGAGACCCAGTACTTC.

The gene calls are TRBV9 and TRBJ1-2, with 7 bases fitting TRBD1. CDR1 and CDR2 from the germline V gene are SGDLS and YYNGEE. The junction had 21 bases not matched to a gene; V was cut back by 6 bases and J by 4 bases. The CDR3 totals 18 residues. The CDR3 region is CASNPSGDSLAVAYGYTF. In DNA form, the CDR3 reads TGTGCCAGCAACCCTTCGGGGGACAGCCTGGCAGTGGCCTATGGCTACACCTTC. Looking up the rest from reference TRBV9 and TRBJ1-2 gives the full variable domain: DSGVTQTPKHLITATGQRVTLRCSPRSGDLSVYWYQQSLDQGLQFLIQYYNGEERAKGNILERFSAQQFPDLHSELNLSSLELGDSALYFCASNPSGDSLAVAYGYTFGSGTRLTVV.

This chain joins TRBV7-8 and TRBJ1-4, with D possibly TRBD1 on 5 matching bases. Germline-derived CDR1 and CDR2 are SGHVS and FQNEAQ. The CDR3 contains 18 residues. V was pared by 5 bases and J by 0 bases, with 19 bases between. The CDR3 here is CASSPFETEFSTNEKLFF. CDR3 in DNA: TGTGCCAGCAGCCCATTTGAGACAGAATTTTCAACTAATGAAAAACTGTTTTTT.

This chain connects TRBV29-1 to TRBJ2-2, with 7 bases fitting TRBD2. CDR1 and CDR2 (germline): SQVTM, ANQGSEA. V lost 5 bases to trimming and J lost 1 base; unmatched junction nucleotides: 7. CDR3 size: 15 residues. The CDR3 sequence: CSVLASGRNTGELFF. The CDR3 DNA reads TGCAGCGTTCTGGCTAGCGGACGGAACACCGGGGAGCTGTTTTTT.

V and J are TRBV11-2 and TRBJ2-3, with 15 bases matching TRBD2. V lost 5 bases, J lost 3 bases, and 3 bases stayed unmatched. The CDR3 consists of 16 residues. Germline values: CDR1 SGHAT, CDR2 FQNNGV. The CDR3 sequence is CASSGGLAGGTDTQYF. CDR3 DNA: TGTGCCAGCAGCGGAGGACTAGCGGGAGGGACAGATACGCAGTATTTT. Variable domain in full (rest from reference TRBV11-2 and TRBJ2-3): EAGVAQSPRYKIIEKRQSVAFWCNPISGHATLYWYQQILGQGPKLLIQFQNNGVVDDSQLPKDRFSAERLKGVDSTLKIQPAKLEDSAVYLCASSGGLAGGTDTQYFGPGTRLTVL.

V gene TRBV2 combines with J gene TRBJ1-1; TRBD1 aligns across 8 bases. The CDR3 spans 17 residues. CDR1 and CDR2 from the germline V gene are SNHLY and FYNNEI. Unmatched junction bases numbered 7, after V lost 1 base and J lost 0 bases. CDR3 region: CASSEEAGGLLNTEAFF. The CDR3 coding sequence is TGTGCCAGCAGTGAAGAGGCAGGGGGCCTTCTGAACACTGAAGCTTTCTTT.

The V and J genes are TRBV7-6 and TRBJ2-6; tentatively, D is TRBD1 (6 bases). The germline CDR1 and CDR2 sequences are SGHVS and FNYEAQ. This CDR3 is 20 amino acids long. V dropped 1 base and J dropped 1 base, with 20 bases sitting between them. This chain's CDR3 is CASSLGWNADSSSGANVLTF. CDR3 DNA sequence: TGTGCCAGCAGCTTAGGATGGAATGCGGACAGCTCGTCTGGGGCCAACGTCCTGACTTTC.

The genes are TRBV5-4 and TRBJ2-7; 10 nucleotides line up with TRBD2. The CDR3 contains 15 residues. The germline gives CDR1 SGHNT, CDR2 YYREEE (reference sequence). J gave up 4 bases and V 4 bases, and 8 bases lay outside the gene matches. CDR3 coding DNA: TGTGCCAGCAGCGCCCTAGCGGGAGCACAGTACGAGCAGTACTTC. Translated, it gives CASSALAGAQYEQYF.

The chain combines TRBV27 with TRBJ1-1; possible D gene TRBD1, 5 bases. V was pared by 3 bases and J by 6 bases, with 14 bases between. Per the germline V gene, CDR1 is MNHEY and CDR2 is SMNVEV (reference sequence). This CDR3 is built from 14 residues. The CDR3 bases are TGTGCCAGCAGTTTTTTGGGACTGGGACCTGAAGCTTTCTTT. It is translated as CASSFLGLGPEAFF.